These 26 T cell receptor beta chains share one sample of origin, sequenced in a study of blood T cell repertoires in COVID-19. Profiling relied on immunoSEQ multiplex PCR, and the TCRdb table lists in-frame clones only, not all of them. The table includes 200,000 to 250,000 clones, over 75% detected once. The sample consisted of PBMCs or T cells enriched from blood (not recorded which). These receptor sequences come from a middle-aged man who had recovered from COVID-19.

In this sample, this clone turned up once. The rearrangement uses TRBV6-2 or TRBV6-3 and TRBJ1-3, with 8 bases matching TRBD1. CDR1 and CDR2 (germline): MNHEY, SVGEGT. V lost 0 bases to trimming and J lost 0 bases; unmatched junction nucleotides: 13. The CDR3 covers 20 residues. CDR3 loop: CASSYSTGGQEFYSGNTIYF. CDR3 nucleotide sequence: TGTGCCAGCAGTTACTCGACTGGGGGACAGGAGTTTTACTCTGGAAACACCATATATTTT.

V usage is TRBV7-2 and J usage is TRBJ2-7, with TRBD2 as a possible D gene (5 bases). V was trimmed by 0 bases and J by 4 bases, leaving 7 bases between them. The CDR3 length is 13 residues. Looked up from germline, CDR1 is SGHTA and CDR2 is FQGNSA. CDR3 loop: CASSLAGEYEQYF. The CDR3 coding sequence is TGTGCCAGCAGCTTAGCGGGAGAGTACGAGCAGTACTTC.

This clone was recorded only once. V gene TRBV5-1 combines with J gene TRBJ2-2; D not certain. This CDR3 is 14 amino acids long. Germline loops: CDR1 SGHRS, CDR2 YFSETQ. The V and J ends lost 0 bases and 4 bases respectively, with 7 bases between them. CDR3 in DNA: TGCGCCAGCAGCTTGGGGCTCCCCACCGGGGAGCTGTTTTTT. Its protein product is CASSLGLPTGELFF. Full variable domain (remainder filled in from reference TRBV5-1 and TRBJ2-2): KAGVTQTPRYLIKTRGQQVTLSCSPISGHRSVSWYQQTPGQGLQFLFEYFSETQRNKGNFPGRFSGRQFSNSRSEMNVSTLELGDSALYLCASSLGLPTGELFFGEGSRLTVL.

The CDR3 DNA reads as TGTGCCTGGAGTATACCGGGACTAGCGGGAGGCGGGTACAATGAGCAGTTCTTC. It codes for CAWSIPGLAGGGYNEQFF. The gene calls are TRBV30 and TRBJ2-1; TRBD2 matches at 15 bases. The length of the CDR3 is 18 residues. Germline CDR1 reads GTSNPN; CDR2 reads SVGIG (reference sequence). V lost 2 bases, J lost 4 bases, and 9 bases stayed unmatched.

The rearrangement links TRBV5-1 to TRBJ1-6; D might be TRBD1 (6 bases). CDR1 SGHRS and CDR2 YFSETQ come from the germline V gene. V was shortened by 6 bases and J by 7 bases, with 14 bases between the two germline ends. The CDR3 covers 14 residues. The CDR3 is CASTEGQPNSPLHF. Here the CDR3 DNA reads TGCGCCAGCACCGAAGGACAGCCAAATTCACCCCTCCACTTT.

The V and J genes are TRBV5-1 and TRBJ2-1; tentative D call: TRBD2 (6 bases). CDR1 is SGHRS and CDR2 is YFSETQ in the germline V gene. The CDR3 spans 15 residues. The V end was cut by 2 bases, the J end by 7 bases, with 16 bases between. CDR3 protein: CASSLGTLEVNEQFF. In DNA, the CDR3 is TGCGCCAGCAGCTTAGGGACTTTAGAGGTTAATGAGCAGTTCTTC.

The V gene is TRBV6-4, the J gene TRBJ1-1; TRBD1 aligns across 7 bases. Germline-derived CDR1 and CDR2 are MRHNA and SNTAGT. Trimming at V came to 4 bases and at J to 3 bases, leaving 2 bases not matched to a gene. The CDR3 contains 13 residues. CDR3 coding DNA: TGTGCCAGCAGTGTCGACAGGGACACTGAAGCTTTCTTT. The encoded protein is CASSVDRDTEAFF.

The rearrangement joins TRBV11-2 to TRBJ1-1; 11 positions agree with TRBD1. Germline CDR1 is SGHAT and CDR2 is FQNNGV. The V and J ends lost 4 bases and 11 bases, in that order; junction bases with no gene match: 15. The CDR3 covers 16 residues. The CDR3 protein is CASSSNLEDRGRWAFF. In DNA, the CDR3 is TGTGCCAGCAGCTCCAACCTTGAGGACAGGGGGCGTTGGGCTTTCTTT.

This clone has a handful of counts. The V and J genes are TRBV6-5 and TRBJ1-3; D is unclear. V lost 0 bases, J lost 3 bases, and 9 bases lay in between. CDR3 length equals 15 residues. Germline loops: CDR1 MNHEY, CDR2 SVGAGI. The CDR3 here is CASSYSREGGNTIYF. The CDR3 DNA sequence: TGTGCCAGCAGTTACTCGAGGGAGGGTGGAAACACCATATATTTT.

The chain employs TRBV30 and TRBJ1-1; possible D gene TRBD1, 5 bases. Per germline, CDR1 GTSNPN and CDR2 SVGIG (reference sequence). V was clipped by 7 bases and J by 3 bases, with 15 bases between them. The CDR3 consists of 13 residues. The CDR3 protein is CAFNRQTYTEAFF. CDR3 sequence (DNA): TGTGCCTTCAACCGACAGACTTACACTGAAGCTTTCTTT.

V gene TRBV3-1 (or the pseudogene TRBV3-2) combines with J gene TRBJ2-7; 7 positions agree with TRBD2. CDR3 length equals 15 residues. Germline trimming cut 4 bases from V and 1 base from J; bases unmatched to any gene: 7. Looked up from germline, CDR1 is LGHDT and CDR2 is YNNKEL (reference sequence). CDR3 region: CASSLSGGGSYEQYF. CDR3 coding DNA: TGTGCCAGCAGCCTCTCGGGGGGAGGGTCCTACGAGCAGTACTTC.

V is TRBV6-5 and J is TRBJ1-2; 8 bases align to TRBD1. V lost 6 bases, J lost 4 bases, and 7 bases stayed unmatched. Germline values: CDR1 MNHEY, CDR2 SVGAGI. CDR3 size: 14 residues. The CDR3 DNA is TGTGCCAGCAGCGATCACAGGGGGACCTATGGCTACACCTTC. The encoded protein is CASSDHRGTYGYTF.

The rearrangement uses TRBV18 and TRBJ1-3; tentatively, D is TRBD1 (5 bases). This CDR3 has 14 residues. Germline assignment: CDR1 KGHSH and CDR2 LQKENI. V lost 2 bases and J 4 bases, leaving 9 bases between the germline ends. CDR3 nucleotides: TGTGCCAGCTCACCAGGGACTATCGGAAACACCATATATTTT. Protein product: CASSPGTIGNTIYF.

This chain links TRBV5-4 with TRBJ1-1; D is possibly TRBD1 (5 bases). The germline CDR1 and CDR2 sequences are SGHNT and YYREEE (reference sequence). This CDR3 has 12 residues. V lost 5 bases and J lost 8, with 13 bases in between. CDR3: CASSWGELEAFF. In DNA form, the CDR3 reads TGTGCCAGCAGTTGGGGGGAATTGGAAGCTTTCTTT.

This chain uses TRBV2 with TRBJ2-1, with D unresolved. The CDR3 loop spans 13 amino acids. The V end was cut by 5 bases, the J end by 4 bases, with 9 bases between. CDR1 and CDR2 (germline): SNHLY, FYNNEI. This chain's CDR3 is CASSTQQYNEQFF. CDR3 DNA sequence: TGTGCCAGCAGTACGCAACAATACAATGAGCAGTTCTTC.

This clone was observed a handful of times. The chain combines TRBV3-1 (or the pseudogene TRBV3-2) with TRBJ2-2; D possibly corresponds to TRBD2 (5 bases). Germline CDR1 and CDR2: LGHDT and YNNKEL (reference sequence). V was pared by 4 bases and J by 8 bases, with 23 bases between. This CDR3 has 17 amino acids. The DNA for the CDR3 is TGTGCCAGCAGCCCTTTCGGGAAGGCTAAGGCTAGAGGGGAGCTGTTTTTT. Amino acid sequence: CASSPFGKAKARGELFF.

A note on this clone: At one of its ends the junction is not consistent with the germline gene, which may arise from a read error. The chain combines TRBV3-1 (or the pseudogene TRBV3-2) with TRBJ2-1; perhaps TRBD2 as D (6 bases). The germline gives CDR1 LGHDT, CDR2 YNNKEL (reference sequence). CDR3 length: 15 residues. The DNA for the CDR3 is TGTGCCAGCAGCCGGGTCCTCTCACTAGCTAATGGGCAGTTCTTC. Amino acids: CASSRVLSLANGQFF.

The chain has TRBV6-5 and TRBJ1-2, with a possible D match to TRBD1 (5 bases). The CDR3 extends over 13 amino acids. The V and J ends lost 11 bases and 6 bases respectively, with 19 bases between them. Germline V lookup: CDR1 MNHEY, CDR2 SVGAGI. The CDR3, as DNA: TGTGCCGGTACCATCGGGGGGTCCGATGGCTACACCTTC. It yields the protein CAGTIGGSDGYTF.

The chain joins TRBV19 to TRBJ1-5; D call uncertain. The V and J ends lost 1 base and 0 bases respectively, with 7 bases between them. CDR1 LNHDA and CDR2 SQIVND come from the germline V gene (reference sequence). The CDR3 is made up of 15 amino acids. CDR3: CASSIAGLSNQPQHF. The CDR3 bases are TGTGCCAGTAGTATAGCAGGTCTTAGCAATCAGCCCCAGCATTTT.

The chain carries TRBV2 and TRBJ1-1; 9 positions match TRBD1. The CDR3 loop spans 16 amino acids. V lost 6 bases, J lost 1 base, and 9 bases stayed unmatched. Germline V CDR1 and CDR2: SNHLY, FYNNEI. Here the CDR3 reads CASRPTKDRGNTEAFF. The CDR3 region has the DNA TGTGCCAGCAGACCCACAAAGGACAGGGGGAACACTGAAGCTTTCTTT.

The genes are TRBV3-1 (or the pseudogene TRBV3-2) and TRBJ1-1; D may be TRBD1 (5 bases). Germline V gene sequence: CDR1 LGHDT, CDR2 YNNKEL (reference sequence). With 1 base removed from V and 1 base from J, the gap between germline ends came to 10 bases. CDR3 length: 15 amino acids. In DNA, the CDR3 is TGTGCCAGCAGCCAAGGGCCCAGGGCGAACACTGAAGCTTTCTTT. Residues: CASSQGPRANTEAFF.

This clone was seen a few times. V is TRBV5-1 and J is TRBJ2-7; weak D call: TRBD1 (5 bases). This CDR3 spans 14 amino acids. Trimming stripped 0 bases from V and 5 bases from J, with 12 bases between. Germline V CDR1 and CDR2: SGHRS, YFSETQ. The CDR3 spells CASSLGQPSDEQYF. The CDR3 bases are TGCGCCAGCAGCTTGGGACAGCCTTCGGACGAGCAGTACTTC.

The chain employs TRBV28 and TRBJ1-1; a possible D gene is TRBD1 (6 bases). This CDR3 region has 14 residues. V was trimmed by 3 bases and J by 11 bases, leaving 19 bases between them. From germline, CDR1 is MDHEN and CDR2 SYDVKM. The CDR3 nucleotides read TGTGCCAGCAGTTTTCAGGGGCCCCGCTTGCAGGCTTTCTTT. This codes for CASSFQGPRLQAFF.

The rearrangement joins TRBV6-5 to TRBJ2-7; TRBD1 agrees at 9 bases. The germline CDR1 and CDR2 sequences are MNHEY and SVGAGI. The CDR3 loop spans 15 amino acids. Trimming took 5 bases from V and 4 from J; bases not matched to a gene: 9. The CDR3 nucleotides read TGTGCCAGCAGTCGGACAGGGGAGGTAGATTACGAGCAGTACTTC. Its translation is CASSRTGEVDYEQYF.

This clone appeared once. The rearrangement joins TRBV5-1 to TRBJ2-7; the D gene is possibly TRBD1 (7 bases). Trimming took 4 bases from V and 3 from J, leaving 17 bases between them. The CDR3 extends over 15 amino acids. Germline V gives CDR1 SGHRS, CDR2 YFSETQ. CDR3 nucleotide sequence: TGCGCCAGCAGCCCTACAGGGGAGGCAGTCTACGAGCAGTACTTC. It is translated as CASSPTGEAVYEQYF.

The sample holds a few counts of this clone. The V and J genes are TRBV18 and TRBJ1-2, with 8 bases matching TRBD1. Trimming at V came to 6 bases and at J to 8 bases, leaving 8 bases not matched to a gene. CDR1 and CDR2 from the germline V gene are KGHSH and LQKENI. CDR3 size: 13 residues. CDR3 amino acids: CASSPDRAGGYTF. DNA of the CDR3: TGTGCCAGCTCGCCGGACAGGGCTGGCGGCTACACCTTC.